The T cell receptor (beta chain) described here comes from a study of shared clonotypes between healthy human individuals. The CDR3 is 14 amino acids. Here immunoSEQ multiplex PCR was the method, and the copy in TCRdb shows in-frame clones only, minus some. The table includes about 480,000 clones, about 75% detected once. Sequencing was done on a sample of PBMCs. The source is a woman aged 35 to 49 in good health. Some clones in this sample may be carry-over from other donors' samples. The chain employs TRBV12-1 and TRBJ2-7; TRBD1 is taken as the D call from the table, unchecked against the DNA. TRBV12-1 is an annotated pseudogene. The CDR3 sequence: CASQDRDRGYEQYF. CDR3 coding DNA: TGTGCCAGCCAAGACCGGGACAGGGGCTACGAGCAGTACTTC.